This is a list of T cell receptor beta chains from one sample in a study of blood T cells in healthy people across ages. TCRdb independently ran MiXCR on the 5' RACE reads; one entry per CDR3 protein. This sample has around 800,000 distinct CDR3 sequences, with approximately 24% found just once. The same sample was also used in a study of T cells of mothers and their children.

Material: blood. These receptors originate from a boy between 10 and 17 years old in good health. Both conserved end residues are part of each CDR3.

V: TRBV10-3; J: TRBJ2-7; CDR3: CAIREDSYEQYF
V: TRBV2; J: TRBJ1-2; CDR3: CASSYFDKAARLDYGYTF
V: TRBV18; J: TRBJ2-5; CDR3: CASSPRQGTQETQYF
V: TRBV12-3/TRBV12-4; J: TRBJ2-7; CDR3: CASSLGPRAYEQYF
V: TRBV5-1; J: TRBJ2-3; CDR3: CASSWRTGSVDTQYF
V: TRBV18; J: TRBJ2-4; CDR3: CASSPPVASGAKNIQYF
V: TRBV14; J: TRBJ2-3; CDR3: CASSHPRTSGGGTDTQYF
V: TRBV9; J: TRBJ2-7; CDR3: CASSPRGTSGGAGDEQYF
V: TRBV4-2; J: TRBJ2-7; CDR3: CASSQEANYFSYEQYF
V: TRBV5-5; J: TRBJ2-1; CDR3: CASSLVTGGNEQFF
V: TRBV4-1; J: TRBJ1-1; CDR3: CASSLRGPMNTEAFF
V: TRBV12-3/TRBV12-4; J: TRBJ2-7; CDR3: CASSPSGGGSMYEQYF
V: TRBV29-1; J: -; CDR3: CSVVGWQGGDEQYF
V: TRBV28; J: TRBJ2-7; CDR3: CASSRDRRPYEQYF
V: TRBV5-1; J: TRBJ1-2; CDR3: CASRSDSSYTF
V: TRBV5-1; J: TRBJ2-5; CDR3: CASSSRTGGQTQYF
V: TRBV29-1; J: TRBJ2-3; CDR3: CSVGTGGTDTQYF
V: TRBV12-3/TRBV12-4; J: TRBJ1-5; CDR3: CASALSGQGDQPQHF
V: TRBV18; J: TRBJ2-7; CDR3: CASSPRAGGPRNEQYF
V: TRBV12-3/TRBV12-4; J: TRBJ1-5; CDR3: CASSLGPKVGQPQHF
V: TRBV20-1; J: TRBJ1-6; CDR3: CSAPASGRGESPLHF
V: TRBV7-9; J: TRBJ2-1; CDR3: CASSLAHHDGGPGNEQFF
V: TRBV18; J: TRBJ2-1; CDR3: CASSPLPGGSYNEEFF
V: TRBV20-1; J: TRBJ1-2; CDR3: CSARRGGADGYTF
V: TRBV29-1; J: TRBJ2-5; CDR3: CSVGPGTGGETQYF
V: TRBV20-1; J: TRBJ1-4; CDR3: CSATDRGDRATNEKLFF
V: TRBV10-2; J: TRBJ2-1; CDR3: CASRSARGFDNEQFF